The clone carrying this T cell receptor (beta chain) was detected only once. This sample was included in a study of blood T cell repertoires in COVID-19. Germline-derived CDR1 and CDR2 are MDHEN and SYDVKM. V was clipped by 4 bases and J by 0 bases; unmatched bases: 5. The length of the CDR3 is 17 residues. Using immunoSEQ multiplex PCR, the repertoire was profiled, and TCRdb retains in-frame clones only, with some absent. There are about 260,000 clones in the sample; around 86% occur only once, and 2% to 2.5% lies in the top ten. Sequencing used PBMCs or T cells enriched from blood (not recorded which). This receptor was obtained from a woman between 45 and 60 years old who had recovered from COVID-19. The chain couples TRBV28 to TRBJ1-3; TRBD1 matches at 11 bases. Here the CDR3 reads CASSSPGTGGSGNTIYF. In DNA, the CDR3 is TGTGCCAGCAGTTCACCAGGGACAGGGGGCTCTGGAAACACCATATATTTT.